The sequence of this T cell receptor beta chain was determined in a study of CD8+CD57+ T cells in acquired aplastic anemia. Overall study context: Mean yield of DNA from sorted CD4+ and CD8+ cells was 3 to 3.5 ug.

Only patients with CD8+CD57+ cell expansion on flow cytometry were chosen for sequencing. Each of the patients presented with severe acquired aplastic anemia. Patients had undergone no therapy by the time their blood was sampled. Profiles of TCR beta VDJ and CDR3 were generated from a genomic DNA template. TCRdb reprocessed the reads with MiXCR, giving one entry per CDR3 protein. Altogether fewer than 250,000 distinct CDR3 sequences are present, approximately 50% being singletons, with the ten largest covering approximately 8%. At least ten counts were recorded for this clonotype. Antigen: not known. Overall study findings and caveats: Patients shared around 31 CD8+ CDR3 sequences with controls.

V lost 1 base and J lost 9, with 13 bases in between. The CDR3 covers 15 residues. Germline CDR1 is SNHLY and CDR2 is FYNNEI. The chain combines TRBV2 with TRBJ1-6, with a possible D match to TRBD1 (5 bases). Input material: sorted CD4+, CD8+, or CD8+CD57+ T cells (not recorded which) from PBMCs. The clonotype was recovered from a human donor with aplastic anemia. The DNA for the CDR3 is TGTGCCAGCAGTGAAGAGAGGGACGGTGGTTCACCCCTCCACTTT. This gives the protein CASSEERDGGSPLHF. Full variable domain (outside the CDR3, taken from reference TRBV2 and TRBJ1-6): EPEVTQTPSHQVTQMGQEVILRCVPISNHLYFYWYRQILGQKVEFLVSFYNNEISEKSEIFDDQFSVERPDGSNFTLKIRSTKLEDSAMYFCASSEERDGGSPLHFGNGTRLTVT.